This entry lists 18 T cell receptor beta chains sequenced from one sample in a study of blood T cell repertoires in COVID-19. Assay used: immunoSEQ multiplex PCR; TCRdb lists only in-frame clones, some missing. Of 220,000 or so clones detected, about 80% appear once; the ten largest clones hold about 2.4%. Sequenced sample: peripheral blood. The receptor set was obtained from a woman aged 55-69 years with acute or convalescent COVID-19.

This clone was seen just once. The DNA of the CDR3 is TGCGCCAGCAGCCTCGACGGAACTAGTGTACGTGAGCAGTTCTTC. It translates to CASSLDGTSVREQFF. The chain links TRBV4-3 to TRBJ2-1, with D possibly matching TRBD2 (5 bases). Germline-derived CDR1 and CDR2 are LGHNA and YSLEER. This CDR3 region has 15 residues. V lost 4 bases and J lost 9, with 19 bases in between.

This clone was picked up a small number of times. Here the CDR3 reads CASSPSSGGLFF. The CDR3 coding sequence is TGTGCCAGCTCACCGTCGTCAGGGGGTCTGTTTTTT. The chain combines TRBV18 with TRBJ1-4, with 7 bases fitting TRBD1. The CDR3 contains 12 residues. V shed 3 bases and J 14 bases; nucleotides not matched to a gene: 6. Germline CDR1 KGHSH, CDR2 LQKENI.

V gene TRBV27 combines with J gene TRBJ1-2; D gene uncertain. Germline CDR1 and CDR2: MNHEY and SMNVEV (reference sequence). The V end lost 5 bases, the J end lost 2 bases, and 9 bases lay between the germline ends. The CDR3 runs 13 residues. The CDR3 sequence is CASSPNENYGYTF. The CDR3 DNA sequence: TGTGCCAGCAGTCCGAACGAGAACTATGGCTACACCTTC.

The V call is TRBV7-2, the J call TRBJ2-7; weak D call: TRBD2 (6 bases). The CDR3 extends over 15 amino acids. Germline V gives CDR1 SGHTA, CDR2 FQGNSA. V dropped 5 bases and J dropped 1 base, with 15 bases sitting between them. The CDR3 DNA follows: TGTGCCAGCAGCCGCGTGGGCGGGGATTCCTACGAGCAGTACTTC. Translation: CASSRVGGDSYEQYF.

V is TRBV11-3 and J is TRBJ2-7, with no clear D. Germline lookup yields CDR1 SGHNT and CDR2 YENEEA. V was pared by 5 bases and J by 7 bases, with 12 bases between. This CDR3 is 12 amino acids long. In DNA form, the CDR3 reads TGTGCCAGCAGCCCCCCAGTTATGGAGCAGTACTTC. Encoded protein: CASSPPVMEQYF.

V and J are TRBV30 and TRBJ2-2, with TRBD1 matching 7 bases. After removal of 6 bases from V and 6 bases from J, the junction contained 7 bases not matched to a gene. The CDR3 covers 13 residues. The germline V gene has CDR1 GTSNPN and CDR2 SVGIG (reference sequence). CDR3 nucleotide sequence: TGTGCCTGTATACAGGGGTGGGCCGGGGAGCTGTTTTTT. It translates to CACIQGWAGELFF.

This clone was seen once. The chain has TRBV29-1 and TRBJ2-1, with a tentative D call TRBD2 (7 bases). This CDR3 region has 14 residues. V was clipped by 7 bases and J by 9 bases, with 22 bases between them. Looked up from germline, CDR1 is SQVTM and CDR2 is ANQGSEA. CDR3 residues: CSARSGGLTGEQFF. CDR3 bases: TGCAGCGCTCGGTCGGGGGGCCTGACGGGTGAGCAGTTCTTC.

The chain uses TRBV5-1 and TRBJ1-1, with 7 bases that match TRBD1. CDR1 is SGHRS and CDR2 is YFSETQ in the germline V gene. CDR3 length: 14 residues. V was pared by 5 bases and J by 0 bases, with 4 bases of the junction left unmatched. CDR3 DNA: TGCGCCAGCAGGGTGGACAGGTTGAACACTGAAGCTTTCTTT. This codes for CASRVDRLNTEAFF.

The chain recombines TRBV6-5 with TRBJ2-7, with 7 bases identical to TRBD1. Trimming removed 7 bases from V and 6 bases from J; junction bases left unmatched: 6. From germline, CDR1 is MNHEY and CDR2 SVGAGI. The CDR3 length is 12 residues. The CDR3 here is CASNLDRAEQYF. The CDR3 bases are TGTGCCAGCAACCTCGACAGGGCCGAGCAGTACTTC.

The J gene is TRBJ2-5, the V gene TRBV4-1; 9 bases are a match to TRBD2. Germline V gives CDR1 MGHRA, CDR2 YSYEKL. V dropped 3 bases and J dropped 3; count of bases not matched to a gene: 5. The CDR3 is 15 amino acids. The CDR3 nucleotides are TGCGCCAGCAGCCACGGGGCTAGCGGGGAAGAGACCCAGTACTTC. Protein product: CASSHGASGEETQYF.

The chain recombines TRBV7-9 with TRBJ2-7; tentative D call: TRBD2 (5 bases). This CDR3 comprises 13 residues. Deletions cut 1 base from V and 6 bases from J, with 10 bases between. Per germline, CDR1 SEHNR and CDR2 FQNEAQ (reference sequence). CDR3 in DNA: TGTGCCAGCAGCTTAGATCCCGGGATCGAGCAGTACTTC. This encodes CASSLDPGIEQYF.

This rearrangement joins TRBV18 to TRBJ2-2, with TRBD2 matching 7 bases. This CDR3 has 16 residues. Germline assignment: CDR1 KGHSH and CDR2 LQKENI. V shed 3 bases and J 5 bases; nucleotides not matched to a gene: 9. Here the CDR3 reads CASSPTSTSFTGELFF. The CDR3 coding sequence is TGTGCCAGCTCACCGACCTCGACTAGCTTTACCGGGGAGCTGTTTTTT. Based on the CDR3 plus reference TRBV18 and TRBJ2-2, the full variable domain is NAGVMQNPRHLVRRRGQEARLRCSPMKGHSHVYWYRQLPEEGLKFMVYLQKENIIDESGMPKERFSAEFPKEGPSILRIQQVVRGDSAAYFCASSPTSTSFTGELFFGEGSRLTVL.

The CDR3 reads CAIRTAGELFF. The DNA of the CDR3 is TGTGCCATACGGACAGCCGGGGAGCTGTTTTTT. This chain connects TRBV11-2 to TRBJ2-2; TRBD1 might be the D (6 bases). Germline assignment: CDR1 SGHAT and CDR2 FQNNGV. Trimming removed 10 bases from V and 6 bases from J, with 9 bases in between. CDR3 length equals 11 residues.

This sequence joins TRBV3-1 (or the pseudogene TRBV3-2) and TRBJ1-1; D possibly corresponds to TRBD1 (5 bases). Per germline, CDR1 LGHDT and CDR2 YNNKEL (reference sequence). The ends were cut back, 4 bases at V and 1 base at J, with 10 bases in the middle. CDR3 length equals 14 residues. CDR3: CASSPPTENTEAFF. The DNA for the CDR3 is TGTGCCAGCAGCCCGCCGACAGAGAACACTGAAGCTTTCTTT.

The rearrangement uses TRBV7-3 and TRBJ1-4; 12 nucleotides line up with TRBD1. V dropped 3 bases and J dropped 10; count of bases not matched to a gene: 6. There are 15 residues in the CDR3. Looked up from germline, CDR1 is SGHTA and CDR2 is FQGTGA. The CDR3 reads CASSLSGTGGGKLFF. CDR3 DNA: TGTGCCAGCAGCTTGTCCGGGACAGGGGGCGGAAAACTGTTTTTT.

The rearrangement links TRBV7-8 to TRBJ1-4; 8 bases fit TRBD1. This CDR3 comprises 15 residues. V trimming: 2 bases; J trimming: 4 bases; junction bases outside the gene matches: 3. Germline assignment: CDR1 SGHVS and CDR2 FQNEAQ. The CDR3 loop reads CASSLLTGVNEKLFF. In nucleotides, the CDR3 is TGTGCCAGCAGCTTACTGACAGGGGTTAATGAAAAACTGTTTTTT.

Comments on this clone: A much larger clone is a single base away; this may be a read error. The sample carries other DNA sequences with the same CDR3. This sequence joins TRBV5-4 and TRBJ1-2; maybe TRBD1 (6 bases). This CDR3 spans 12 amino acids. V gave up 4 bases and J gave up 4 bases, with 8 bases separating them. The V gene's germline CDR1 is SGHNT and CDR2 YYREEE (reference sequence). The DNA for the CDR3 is TGTGCCAGCAGCCTGGACAGCTATGGCTACACCTTC. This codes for CASSLDSYGYTF.

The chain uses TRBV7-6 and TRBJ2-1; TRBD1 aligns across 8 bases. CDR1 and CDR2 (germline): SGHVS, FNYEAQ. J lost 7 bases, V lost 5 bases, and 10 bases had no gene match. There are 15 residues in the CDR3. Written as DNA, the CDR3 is TGTGCCAGCAGCCCAAGGACAGGGCTGGGTAATGAGCAGTTCTTC. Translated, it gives CASSPRTGLGNEQFF. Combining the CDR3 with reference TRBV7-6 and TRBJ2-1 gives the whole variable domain GAGVSQSPRYKVTKRGQDVALRCDPISGHVSLYWYRQALGQGPEFLTYFNYEAQQDKSGLPNDRFSAERPEGSISTLTIQRTEQRDSAMYRCASSPRTGLGNEQFFGPGTRLTVL.